What follows is one TCR beta chain and its context. Its specificity is unknown. Sample-barcoded 5' priming and a J-beta primer mix drove a second PCR of roughly 6 to 12 cycles. Every cDNA was tagged by a template-switch adaptor with 12 random nucleotides. TCRdb passed the 5' RACE reads through MiXCR, listing each CDR3 protein once. The table has approximately 690,000 distinct CDR3 sequences, around three fifths seen once. The sample is drawn from a study of blood T cells in healthy people across ages. General study findings and limits: The long-lived group displayed more naive CD4+ cells, plus higher diversity, than the aged donors did. PBMCs were not sorted, which prevented a conclusive comparison of naive versus antigen-experienced cells.

There are 14 residues in the CDR3. Trimming shortened V by 5 bases and J by 6 bases, and 17 bases separated the two germline ends. V usage is TRBV12-3 or TRBV12-4 and J usage is TRBJ2-7; perhaps TRBD1 as D (5 bases). The source material was blood. This TCR came from a man aged 60 to 69 in good health. In DNA, the CDR3 is TGTGCCAGCAGTGCCGGACACAGACCCTCCGAGCAGTACTTC. Translation gives CASSAGHRPSEQYF.